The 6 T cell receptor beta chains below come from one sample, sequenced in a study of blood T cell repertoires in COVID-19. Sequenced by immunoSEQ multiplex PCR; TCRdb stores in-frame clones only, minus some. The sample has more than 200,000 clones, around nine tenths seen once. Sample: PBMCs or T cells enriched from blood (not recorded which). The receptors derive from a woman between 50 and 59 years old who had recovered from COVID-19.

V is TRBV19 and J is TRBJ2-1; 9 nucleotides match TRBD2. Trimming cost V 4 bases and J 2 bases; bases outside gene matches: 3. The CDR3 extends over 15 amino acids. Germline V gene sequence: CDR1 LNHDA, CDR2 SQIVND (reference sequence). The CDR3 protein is CASSSLAGPYNEQFF. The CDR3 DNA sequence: TGTGCCAGTAGTAGTCTAGCGGGACCCTACAATGAGCAGTTCTTC. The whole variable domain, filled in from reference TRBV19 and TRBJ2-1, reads DGGITQSPKYLFRKEGQNVTLSCEQNLNHDAMYWYRQDPGQGLRLIYYSQIVNDFQKGDIAEGYSVSREKKESFPLTVTSAQKNPTAFYLCASSSLAGPYNEQFFGPGTRLTVL.

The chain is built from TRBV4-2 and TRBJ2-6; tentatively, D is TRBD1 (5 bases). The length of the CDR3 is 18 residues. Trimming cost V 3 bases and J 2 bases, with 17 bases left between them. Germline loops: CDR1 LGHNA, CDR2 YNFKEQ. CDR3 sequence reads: CASSQEGEVGAGANVLTF. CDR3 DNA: TGTGCCAGCAGCCAGGAAGGGGAAGTTGGCGCTGGGGCCAACGTCCTGACTTTC.

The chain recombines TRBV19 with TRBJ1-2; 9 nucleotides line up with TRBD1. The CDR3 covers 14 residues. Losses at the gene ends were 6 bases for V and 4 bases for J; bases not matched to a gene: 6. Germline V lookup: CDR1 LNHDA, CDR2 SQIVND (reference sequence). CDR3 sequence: CASRPGQGSYGYTF. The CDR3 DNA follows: TGTGCCAGTAGACCGGGACAGGGATCCTATGGCTACACCTTC.

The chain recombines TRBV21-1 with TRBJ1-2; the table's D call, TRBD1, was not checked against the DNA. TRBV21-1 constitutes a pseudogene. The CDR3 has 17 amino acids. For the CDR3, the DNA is TGTGCCAGCCGGGAACCAGCCTCAGGGGGCATTGCCTATGGCTACACCTTC. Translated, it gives CASREPASGGIAYGYTF.

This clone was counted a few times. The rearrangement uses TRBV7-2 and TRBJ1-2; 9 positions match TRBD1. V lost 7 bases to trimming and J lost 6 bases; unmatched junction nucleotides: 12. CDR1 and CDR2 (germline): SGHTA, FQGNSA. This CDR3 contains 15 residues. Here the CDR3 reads CASNPGTGLVHGYTF. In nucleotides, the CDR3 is TGTGCCAGCAACCCCGGGACAGGGCTTGTTCATGGCTACACCTTC. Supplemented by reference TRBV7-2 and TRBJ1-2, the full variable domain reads GAGVSQSPSNKVTEKGKDVELRCDPISGHTALYWYRQSLGQGLEFLIYFQGNSAPDKSGLPSDRFSAERTGGSVSTLTIQRTQQEDSAVYLCASNPGTGLVHGYTFGSGTRLTVV.

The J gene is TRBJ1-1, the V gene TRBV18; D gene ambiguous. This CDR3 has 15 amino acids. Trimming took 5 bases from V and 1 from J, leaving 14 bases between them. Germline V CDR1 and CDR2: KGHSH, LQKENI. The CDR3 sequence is CASSSGSQPNTEAFF. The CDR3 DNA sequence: TGTGCCAGCTCATCGGGTAGTCAGCCGAACACTGAAGCTTTCTTT.